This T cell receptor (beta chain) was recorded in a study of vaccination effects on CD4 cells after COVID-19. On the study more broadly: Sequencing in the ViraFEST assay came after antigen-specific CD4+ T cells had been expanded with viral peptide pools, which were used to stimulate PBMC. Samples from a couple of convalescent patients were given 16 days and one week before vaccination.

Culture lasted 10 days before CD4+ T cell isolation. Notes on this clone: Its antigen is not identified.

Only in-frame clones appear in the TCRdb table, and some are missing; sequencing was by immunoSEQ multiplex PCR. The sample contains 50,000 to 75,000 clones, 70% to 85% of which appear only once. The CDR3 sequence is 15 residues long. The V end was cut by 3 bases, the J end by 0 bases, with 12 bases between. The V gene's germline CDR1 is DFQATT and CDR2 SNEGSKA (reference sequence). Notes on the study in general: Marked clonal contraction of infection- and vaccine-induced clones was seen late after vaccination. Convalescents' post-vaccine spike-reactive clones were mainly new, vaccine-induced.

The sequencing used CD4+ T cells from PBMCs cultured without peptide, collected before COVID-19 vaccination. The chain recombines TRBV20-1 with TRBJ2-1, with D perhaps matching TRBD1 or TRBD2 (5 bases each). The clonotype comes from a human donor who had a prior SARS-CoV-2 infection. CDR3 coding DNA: TGCAGTGCTAGTTTGGGGGTCTTCTCCTACAATGAGCAGTTCTTC. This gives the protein CSASLGVFSYNEQFF.